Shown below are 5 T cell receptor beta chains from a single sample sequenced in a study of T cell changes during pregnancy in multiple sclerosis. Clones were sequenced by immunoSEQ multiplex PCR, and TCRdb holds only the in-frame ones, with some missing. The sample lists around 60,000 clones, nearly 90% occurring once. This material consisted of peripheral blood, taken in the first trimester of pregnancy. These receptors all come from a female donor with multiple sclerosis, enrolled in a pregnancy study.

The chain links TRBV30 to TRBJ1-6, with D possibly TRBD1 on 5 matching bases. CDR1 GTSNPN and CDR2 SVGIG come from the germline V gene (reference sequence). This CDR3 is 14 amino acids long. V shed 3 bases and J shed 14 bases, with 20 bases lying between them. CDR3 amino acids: CAWREGTRSLSLHF. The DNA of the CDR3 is TGTGCCTGGAGGGAGGGGACTAGGTCATTGTCCCTCCACTTT.

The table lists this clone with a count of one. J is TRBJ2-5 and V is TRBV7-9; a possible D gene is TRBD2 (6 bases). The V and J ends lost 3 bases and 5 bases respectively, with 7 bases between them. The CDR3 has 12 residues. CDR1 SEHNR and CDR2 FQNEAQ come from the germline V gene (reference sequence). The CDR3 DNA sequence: TGTGCCAGCAGCTTTGGAGGGGAGACCCAGTACTTC. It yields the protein CASSFGGETQYF.

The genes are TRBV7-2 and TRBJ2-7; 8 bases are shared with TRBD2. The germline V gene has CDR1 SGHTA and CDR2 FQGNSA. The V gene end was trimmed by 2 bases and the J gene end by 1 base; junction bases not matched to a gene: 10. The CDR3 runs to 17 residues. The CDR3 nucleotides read TGTGCCAGCAGCTTACCTTCGGGGGGGACACCGTCCTACGAGCAGTACTTC. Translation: CASSLPSGGTPSYEQYF.

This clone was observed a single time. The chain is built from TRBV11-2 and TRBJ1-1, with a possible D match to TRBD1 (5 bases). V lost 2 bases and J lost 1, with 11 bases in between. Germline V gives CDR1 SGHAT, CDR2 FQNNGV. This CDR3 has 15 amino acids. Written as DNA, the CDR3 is TGTGCCAGCAGCTTACGGGGGGTATGGAACACTGAAGCTTTCTTT. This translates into CASSLRGVWNTEAFF.

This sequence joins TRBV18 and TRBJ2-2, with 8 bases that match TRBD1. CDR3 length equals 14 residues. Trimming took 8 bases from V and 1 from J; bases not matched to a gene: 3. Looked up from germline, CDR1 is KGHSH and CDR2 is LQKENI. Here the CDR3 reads CASKDRVNTGELFF. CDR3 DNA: TGTGCCAGCAAGGACAGGGTGAACACCGGGGAGCTGTTTTTT.